Presented here are 30 T cell receptor beta chains from one specimen sequenced in a study of siplizumab effects on memory and regulatory T cells. Assay used: immunoSEQ multiplex PCR; TCRdb lists only in-frame clones, some missing. The table includes under 70,000 clones, 70% to 80% detected once. The specimen was memory CD4+ T cells sorted from blood. Receptors were obtained from a human donor in good health.

The V gene is TRBV7-2, the J gene TRBJ2-7; TRBD1 aligns across 8 bases. Per the germline V gene, CDR1 is SGHTA and CDR2 is FQGNSA. J was trimmed by 5 bases and V by 3 bases; bases with no gene match: 3. The CDR3 has 13 amino acids. The CDR3 DNA reads as TGTGCCAGCAGCTTGCAGGGGGCCCACGAGCAGTACTTC. As protein: CASSLQGAHEQYF.

This clone was seen a few times. The CDR3 protein is CASSEGLYQVTDTQYF. The CDR3 nucleotides read TGTGCCAGCAGTGAAGGACTATACCAAGTCACAGATACGCAGTATTTT. This sequence joins TRBV2 and TRBJ2-3; TRBD2 might be the D (5 bases). Between the trimmed V and J ends, which lost 1 base and 2 bases, there was a span of 13 bases. From germline, CDR1 is SNHLY and CDR2 FYNNEI. The CDR3 runs 16 residues.

The chain couples TRBV9 to TRBJ2-3; 7 bases align to TRBD1. The CDR3 extends over 13 amino acids. Germline CDR1 SGDLS, CDR2 YYNGEE. J was trimmed by 4 bases and V by 4 bases; bases with no gene match: 3. The CDR3 spells CASSPQGADTQYF. CDR3 nucleotide sequence: TGTGCCAGCAGCCCGCAGGGGGCAGATACGCAGTATTTT.

The V call is TRBV2, the J call TRBJ2-1; D is undetermined. This CDR3 comprises 12 residues. Between the trimmed V and J ends, which lost 5 bases and 4 bases, there was a span of 6 bases. Germline lookup yields CDR1 SNHLY and CDR2 FYNNEI. The CDR3 here is CASSTPYNEQFF. The CDR3 DNA reads as TGTGCCAGCAGTACACCGTACAATGAGCAGTTCTTC.

The J gene is TRBJ2-2, the V gene TRBV6-1; the match to TRBD1 covers 10 bases. CDR3 length: 16 amino acids. V was clipped by 3 bases and J by 5 bases; unmatched bases: 6. Germline V lookup: CDR1 MNHNS, CDR2 SASEGT. CDR3 residues: CASSDYRDRGTGELFF. DNA for the CDR3: TGTGCCAGCAGTGATTACCGGGACAGGGGAACCGGGGAGCTGTTTTTT.

The table lists this clone with a count of one. The chain uses TRBV5-4 and TRBJ2-2; 8 positions match TRBD2. The germline V gene has CDR1 SGHNT and CDR2 YYREEE (reference sequence). The CDR3 sequence is 16 residues long. V lost 2 bases, J lost 4 bases, and 7 bases stayed unmatched. Written as DNA, the CDR3 is TGTGCCAGCAGCTTCGGTTCTAGCGGGCGCACCGGGGAGCTGTTTTTT. It codes for CASSFGSSGRTGELFF.

The sample holds one count of this clone. The rearrangement uses TRBV7-2 and TRBJ2-1; 12 nucleotides match TRBD2. V shed 5 bases, J shed 2 bases, and the junction held 10 bases outside the gene matches. This CDR3 comprises 18 residues. Germline CDR1 reads SGHTA; CDR2 reads FQGNSA. The CDR3 reads CASSPLSTSGGTYNEQFF. DNA of the CDR3: TGTGCCAGCAGCCCGCTGTCGACTAGCGGGGGCACCTACAATGAGCAGTTCTTC.

This chain connects TRBV19 to TRBJ1-4, with TRBD1 identical over 7 bases. J gave up 3 bases and V 8 bases, and 6 bases lay outside the gene matches. This CDR3 region has 14 residues. Per germline, CDR1 LNHDA and CDR2 SQIVND (reference sequence). CDR3 sequence (DNA): TGTGCCAGTTCCCCAGGGGGTCCTAATGAAAAACTGTTTTTT. Residues: CASSPGGPNEKLFF.

The chain employs TRBV10-3 and TRBJ1-4; 8 nucleotides line up with TRBD1. The CDR3 is 16 amino acids. Germline V gene sequence: CDR1 ENHRY, CDR2 SYGVKD. V was pared by 4 bases and J by 5 bases, with 9 bases of the junction left unmatched. CDR3 in DNA: TGTGCCATCAGTGGATCCGGGACAGGAGGGAATGAAAAACTGTTTTTT. It translates to CAISGSGTGGNEKLFF.

The V call is TRBV7-2, the J call TRBJ2-3, with 8 bases lining up with TRBD2. The ends lost 5 bases at V and 5 bases at J; junction bases unmatched: 6. Per the germline V gene, CDR1 is SGHTA and CDR2 is FQGNSA. The CDR3 is 14 amino acids. CDR3 nucleotides: TGTGCCAGCAGCCTCCGGGGGGGACTAGATACGCAGTATTTT. It is translated as CASSLRGGLDTQYF.

CDR3 sequence (DNA): TGTGCCAGCAGTGAAGCGCGATTGGGGGATGACGGGGAGCTGTTTTTT. Protein product: CASSEARLGDDGELFF. V is TRBV2 and J is TRBJ2-2; D is perhaps TRBD1 or TRBD2 (5 bases each). Germline-derived CDR1 and CDR2 are SNHLY and FYNNEI. Trimming cost V 0 bases and J 7 bases, with 15 bases left between them. The length of the CDR3 is 16 residues. The entire variable domain, with the rest obtained from reference TRBV2 and TRBJ2-2, is as follows: EPEVTQTPSHQVTQMGQEVILRCVPISNHLYFYWYRQILGQKVEFLVSFYNNEISEKSEIFDDQFSVERPDGSNFTLKIRSTKLEDSAMYFCASSEARLGDDGELFFGEGSRLTVL.

CDR3 coding DNA: TGTGCCAGCAGTTACTCGCTCCGCACTGAAGCTTTCTTT. It translates to CASSYSLRTEAFF. This sequence joins TRBV6-6 and TRBJ1-1; D remains unclear. In germline, CDR1 is MNHNY, CDR2 SVGAGI (reference sequence). CDR3 length: 13 amino acids. V shed 0 bases and J shed 4 bases, with 6 bases lying between them.

The J gene is TRBJ1-1, the V gene TRBV7-3, with a weak D call TRBD1 (6 bases). The V end was cut by 5 bases, the J end by 2 bases, with 9 bases between. Germline V CDR1 and CDR2: SGHTA, FQGTGA. The CDR3 totals 13 residues. CDR3 coding DNA: TGTGCCAGCAGCCGAGGGACAAACACTGAAGCTTTCTTT. Amino acid sequence: CASSRGTNTEAFF.

The V and J genes are TRBV19 and TRBJ1-4, with D perhaps TRBD1 (5 bases). The CDR3 covers 14 residues. CDR1 is LNHDA and CDR2 is SQIVND in the germline V gene (reference sequence). Trimming cost V 7 bases and J 5 bases, with 14 bases left between them. The CDR3 coding sequence is TGTGCCAGTAAATTGCGACAGAACAATGAAAAACTGTTTTTT. Its protein is CASKLRQNNEKLFF.

The rearrangement links TRBV9 to TRBJ1-2, with D maybe TRBD1 (5 bases). Looked up from germline, CDR1 is SGDLS and CDR2 is YYNGEE. Trimming removed 0 bases at V and 1 base at J, with 7 bases between. This CDR3 spans 14 amino acids. This CDR3 reads CASSVGGNNYGYTF. CDR3 DNA sequence: TGTGCCAGCAGCGTAGGGGGGAATAACTATGGCTACACCTTC. Full variable domain (remainder filled in from reference TRBV9 and TRBJ1-2): DSGVTQTPKHLITATGQRVTLRCSPRSGDLSVYWYQQSLDQGLQFLIQYYNGEERAKGNILERFSAQQFPDLHSELNLSSLELGDSALYFCASSVGGNNYGYTFGSGTRLTVV.

The rearrangement links TRBV30 to TRBJ2-3; no firm D call. Between the trimmed V and J ends, which lost 0 bases and 2 bases, there was a span of 15 bases. Germline V gene data show CDR1 as GTSNPN and CDR2 as SVGIG (reference sequence). This CDR3 has 16 residues. The CDR3 protein is CAWSVRSFLSTDTQYF. In DNA, the CDR3 is TGTGCCTGGAGTGTACGCAGCTTCCTTTCCACAGATACGCAGTATTTT.

This sequence joins TRBV7-7 and TRBJ2-3; D is unclear. The CDR3 runs to 13 residues. Germline loops: CDR1 SSHAT, CDR2 FNYEAQ (reference sequence). Trimming removed 1 base at V and 4 bases at J, with 6 bases between. CDR3: CASSLGLADTQYF. The CDR3 DNA follows: TGTGCCAGCAGCTTAGGGCTAGCAGATACGCAGTATTTT.

The V gene is TRBV10-3, the J gene TRBJ1-4; D possibly corresponds to TRBD1 (6 bases). The CDR3 length is 13 residues. Trimming took off 3 bases at V and 7 bases at J, with 9 bases between the two ends. CDR1 is ENHRY and CDR2 is SYGVKD in the germline V gene. Here the CDR3 DNA reads TGTGCCATCAGTGACACAGGGAGTGAAAAACTGTTTTTT. This encodes CAISDTGSEKLFF.

DNA of the CDR3: TGTGCCAGCAGCTCCCGGAGTTGGGACACAGATACGCAGTATTTT. Amino acid sequence: CASSSRSWDTDTQYF. The rearrangement uses TRBV11-2 and TRBJ2-3; the D is unclear. V gave up 4 bases and J gave up 2 bases, with 13 bases separating them. The CDR3 extends over 15 amino acids. From germline, CDR1 is SGHAT and CDR2 FQNNGV.

This clone appeared once. The V call is TRBV7-2, the J call TRBJ2-7, with D unresolved. The ends were cut back, 5 bases at V and 4 bases at J, with 6 bases in the middle. The length of the CDR3 is 11 residues. Per germline, CDR1 SGHTA and CDR2 FQGNSA. The CDR3 reads CASSALYEQYF. The DNA for the CDR3 is TGTGCCAGCAGCGCTTTATACGAGCAGTACTTC.

The genes are TRBV28 and TRBJ1-4; the D gene is possibly TRBD1 (6 bases). Germline values: CDR1 MDHEN, CDR2 SYDVKM. With 10 bases removed from V and 0 bases from J, the gap between germline ends came to 15 bases. The CDR3 is 15 residues long. The CDR3 sequence is CAIQPKGATNEKLFF. As DNA, the CDR3 is TGTGCCATCCAGCCAAAGGGGGCAACTAATGAAAAACTGTTTTTT.

The chain joins TRBV5-4 to TRBJ2-5; 10 nucleotides match TRBD1. CDR1 and CDR2 from the germline V gene are SGHNT and YYREEE (reference sequence). The CDR3 consists of 16 residues. V dropped 4 bases and J dropped 5; count of bases not matched to a gene: 11. CDR3: CASSPDPGTGVETQYF. In DNA form, the CDR3 reads TGTGCCAGCAGCCCAGATCCCGGGACAGGGGTGGAGACCCAGTACTTC.

The J gene is TRBJ1-1, the V gene TRBV7-2, with a weak D call TRBD1 (6 bases). CDR3 length: 15 amino acids. Trimming shortened V by 5 bases and J by 0 bases, and 13 bases separated the two germline ends. Per germline, CDR1 SGHTA and CDR2 FQGNSA. The CDR3 reads CASSKQGTMNTEAFF. The CDR3, as DNA: TGTGCCAGCAGCAAACAGGGTACTATGAACACTGAAGCTTTCTTT.

V is TRBV6-1 and J is TRBJ2-5; D remains unclear. Trimming took 3 bases from V and 2 from J, leaving 13 bases between them. The V gene's germline CDR1 is MNHNS and CDR2 SASEGT. The CDR3 sequence is 15 residues long. The CDR3 nucleotides are TGTGCCAGCAGTGAGTTGGGATGGCGACAAGAGACCCAGTACTTC. Translated: CASSELGWRQETQYF.

The chain links TRBV27 to TRBJ1-1; D is unresolved. Trimming took 5 bases from V and 1 from J, leaving 14 bases between them. This CDR3 region has 15 residues. Germline CDR1 and CDR2: MNHEY and SMNVEV (reference sequence). In DNA, the CDR3 is TGTGCCAGCAGTGCGCAGAGCGTGGGGAACACTGAAGCTTTCTTT. Translated, it gives CASSAQSVGNTEAFF.

This chain links TRBV7-9 with TRBJ2-7; 8 bases are shared with TRBD1. The junction had 11 bases not matched to a gene; V was cut back by 1 base and J by 6 bases. Germline CDR1 SEHNR, CDR2 FQNEAQ (reference sequence). This CDR3 is built from 16 residues. CDR3 DNA sequence: TGTGCCAGCAGCTTAGTCCGGGCAGGGGGCATAACCGAGCAGTACTTC. This gives the protein CASSLVRAGGITEQYF. Full variable domain (outside the CDR3, taken from reference TRBV7-9 and TRBJ2-7): DTGVSQNPRHKITKRGQNVTFRCDPISEHNRLYWYRQTLGQGPEFLTYFQNEAQLEKSRLLSDRFSAERPKGSFSTLEIQRTEQGDSAMYLCASSLVRAGGITEQYFGPGTRLTVT.

This clone was seen a handful of times. J is TRBJ2-5 and V is TRBV23-1; D is ambiguous. TRBV23-1 is identified as an open reading frame with a role that is uncertain. Trimming stripped 0 bases from V and 3 bases from J, with 8 bases between. The CDR3 length is 14 residues. CDR3 loop: CASSQSGWKETQYF. The CDR3 DNA sequence: TGCGCCAGCAGTCAATCGGGCTGGAAAGAGACCCAGTACTTC.

V usage is TRBV5-1 and J usage is TRBJ1-6; a possible D gene is TRBD1 (5 bases). The V gene's germline CDR1 is SGHRS and CDR2 YFSETQ. V was cut by 1 base and J by 6 bases, with 14 bases left in between. The CDR3 is 16 amino acids. CDR3 residues: CASSLLAGQLNSPLHF. DNA of the CDR3: TGCGCCAGCAGCTTGTTGGCGGGGCAGCTTAATTCACCCCTCCACTTT.

This chain joins TRBV6-5 and TRBJ1-4; a weak D match, TRBD1 (5 bases). Germline V gene sequence: CDR1 MNHEY, CDR2 SVGAGI. The CDR3 length is 13 residues. V lost 6 bases and J lost 7, with 12 bases in between. CDR3 DNA sequence: TGTGCCAGCAGACCCGGGGGAGGTGAAAAACTGTTTTTT. It encodes CASRPGGGEKLFF.

This chain connects TRBV5-1 to TRBJ1-2; D perhaps matches TRBD1 (6 bases). CDR1 and CDR2 (germline): SGHRS, YFSETQ. V was shortened by 4 bases and J by 4 bases, with 17 bases between the two germline ends. The CDR3 spans 15 residues. The DNA for the CDR3 is TGCGCCAGCAGCCTCCAGGACAGACCTAGCTATGGCTACACCTTC. Its protein is CASSLQDRPSYGYTF.